This record concerns one T cell receptor beta chain sequence. Germline V gene lookup returns CDR1 MNHEY and CDR2 SMNVEV (reference sequence). V was clipped by 5 bases and J by 5 bases, with 9 bases between them. There are 12 residues in the CDR3. This record belongs to a study of CD8+ T cells in alopecia areata. cDNA serving as the sequencing template came from extracted, reverse transcribed RNA. The data were produced by immunoSEQ multiplex PCR, yet TCRdb's version contains in-frame clones alone and is incomplete. Among approximately 30,000 clones listed, 55% were seen once. The V and J genes are TRBV27 and TRBJ2-5, with a weak D call TRBD1 (6 bases). The sample was NKG2D-high CD8+ T cells sorted from blood. The receptor's source is a human donor with alopecia areata. The CDR3 loop is CASSLDRETQYF. CDR3 coding DNA: TGTGCCAGCAGTCTTGACAGGGAGACCCAGTACTTC.